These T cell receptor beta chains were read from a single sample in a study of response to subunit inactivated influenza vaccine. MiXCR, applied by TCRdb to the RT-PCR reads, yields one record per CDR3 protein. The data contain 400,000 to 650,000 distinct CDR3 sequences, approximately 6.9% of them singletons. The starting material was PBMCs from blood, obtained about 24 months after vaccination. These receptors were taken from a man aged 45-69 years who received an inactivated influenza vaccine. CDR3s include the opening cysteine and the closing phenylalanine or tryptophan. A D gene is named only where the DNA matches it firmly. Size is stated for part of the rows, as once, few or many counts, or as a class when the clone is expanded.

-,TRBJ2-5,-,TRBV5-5,TGTGCCAGCAGCCTGTGGACACAAGAGACCCAGTACTTC,CASSLWTQETQYF
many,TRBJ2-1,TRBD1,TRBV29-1,TGCAGCGTTGCCCCGTCGGGACAGGGCAATGAGCAGTTCTTC,CSVAPSGQGNEQFF
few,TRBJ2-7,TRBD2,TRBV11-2,TGTGCCAGCAGCCCCGGGACTAGCGAGGTTCAGTACTTC,CASSPGTSEVQYF
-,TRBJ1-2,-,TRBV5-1,TGCGCCAGCAGCTTGGTGGGACATAGACGGGATAATGGCTACACCTTC,CASSLVGHRRDNGYTF
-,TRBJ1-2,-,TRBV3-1,TGTGCCAGCAGCCAAGGGACAGCGACCTATGGCTACACCTTC,CASSQGTATYGYTF
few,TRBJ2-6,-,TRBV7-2,TGTGCCAGCAGCTTTCACAACTCTGGGGCCAACGTCCTGACTTTC,CASSFHNSGANVLTF
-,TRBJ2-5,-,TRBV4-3,TGCGCCAGCAGCCAAGATTCCGGGAAGACCCAGTACTTC,CASSQDSGKTQYF
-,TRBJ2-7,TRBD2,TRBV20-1,TGCAGTGCTAGGGTCGGGAGGGCCCCGGACGAGCAGTACTTC,CSARVGRAPDEQYF
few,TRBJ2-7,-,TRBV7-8,TGTGCCAGCAGGAGGTTTAGGGGTGCTGCCTCCTACGAGCAGTACTTC,CASRRFRGAASYEQYF
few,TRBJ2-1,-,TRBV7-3,TGTGCCAGCAGCTTAGGGGCTAGCAGGTCAACGGATGAGCAGTTCTTC,CASSLGASRSTDEQFF